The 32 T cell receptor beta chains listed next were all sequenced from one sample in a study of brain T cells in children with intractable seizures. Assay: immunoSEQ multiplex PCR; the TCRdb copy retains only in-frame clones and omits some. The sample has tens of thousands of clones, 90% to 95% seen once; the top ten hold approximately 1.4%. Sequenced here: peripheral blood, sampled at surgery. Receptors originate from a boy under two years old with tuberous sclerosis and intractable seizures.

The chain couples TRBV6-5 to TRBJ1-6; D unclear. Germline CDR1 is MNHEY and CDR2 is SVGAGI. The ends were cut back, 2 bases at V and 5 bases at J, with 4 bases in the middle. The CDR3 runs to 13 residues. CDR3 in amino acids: CASSYEDNSPLHF. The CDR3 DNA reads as TGTGCCAGCAGTTACGAGGATAATTCACCCCTCCACTTT.

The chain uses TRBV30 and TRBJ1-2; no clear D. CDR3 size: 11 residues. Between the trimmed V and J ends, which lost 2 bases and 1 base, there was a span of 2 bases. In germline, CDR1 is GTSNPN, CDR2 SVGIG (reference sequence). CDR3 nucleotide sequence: TGTGCCTGGAGTCATAACTATGGCTACACCTTC. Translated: CAWSHNYGYTF.

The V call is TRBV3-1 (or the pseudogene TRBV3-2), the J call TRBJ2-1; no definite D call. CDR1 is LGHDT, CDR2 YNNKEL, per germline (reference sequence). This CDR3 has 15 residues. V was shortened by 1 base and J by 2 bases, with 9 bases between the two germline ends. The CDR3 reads CASSQGPEPYNEQFF. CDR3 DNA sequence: TGTGCCAGCAGCCAAGGGCCGGAGCCCTACAATGAGCAGTTCTTC.

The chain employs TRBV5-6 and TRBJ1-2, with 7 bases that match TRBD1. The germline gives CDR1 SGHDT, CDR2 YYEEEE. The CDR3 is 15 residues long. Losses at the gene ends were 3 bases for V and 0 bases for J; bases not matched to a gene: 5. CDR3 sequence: CASSWGTAPNYGYTF. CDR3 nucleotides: TGTGCCAGCAGCTGGGGGACAGCCCCTAACTATGGCTACACCTTC.

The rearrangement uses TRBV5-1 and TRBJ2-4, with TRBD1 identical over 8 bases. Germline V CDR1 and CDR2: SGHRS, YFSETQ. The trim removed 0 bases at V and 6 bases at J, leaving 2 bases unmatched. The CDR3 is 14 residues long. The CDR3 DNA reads TGCGCCAGCAGCTTGGCTCAGGGGGCAAACATTCAGTACTTC. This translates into CASSLAQGANIQYF.

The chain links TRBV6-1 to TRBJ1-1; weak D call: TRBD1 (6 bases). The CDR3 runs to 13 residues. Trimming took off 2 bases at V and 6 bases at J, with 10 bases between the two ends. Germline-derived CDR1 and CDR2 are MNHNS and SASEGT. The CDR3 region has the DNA TGTGCCAGCAGTGAAACAGGGTGGGCTGAAGCTTTCTTT. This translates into CASSETGWAEAFF.

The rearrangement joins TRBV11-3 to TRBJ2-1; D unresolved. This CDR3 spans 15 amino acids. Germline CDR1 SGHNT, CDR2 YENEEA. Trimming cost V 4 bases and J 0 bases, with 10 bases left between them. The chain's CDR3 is CASSYQQSSYNEQFF. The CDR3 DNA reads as TGTGCCAGCAGCTATCAGCAGAGCTCCTACAATGAGCAGTTCTTC.

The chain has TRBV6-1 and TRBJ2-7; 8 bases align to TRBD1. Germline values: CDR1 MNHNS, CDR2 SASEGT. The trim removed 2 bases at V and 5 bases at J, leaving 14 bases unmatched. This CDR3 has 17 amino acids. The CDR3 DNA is TGTGCCAGCAGTGAAAAATCCGCGGACAGGGTAGGCCACGAGCAGTACTTC. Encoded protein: CASSEKSADRVGHEQYF.

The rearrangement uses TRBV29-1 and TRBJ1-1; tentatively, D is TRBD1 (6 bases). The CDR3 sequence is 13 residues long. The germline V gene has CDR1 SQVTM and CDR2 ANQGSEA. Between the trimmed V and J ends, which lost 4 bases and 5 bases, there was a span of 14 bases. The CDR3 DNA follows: TGCAGCGTTGTGCCAACAGGGATAACTGAAGCTTTCTTT. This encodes CSVVPTGITEAFF. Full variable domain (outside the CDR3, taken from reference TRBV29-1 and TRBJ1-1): SAVISQKPSRDICQRGTSLTIQCQVDSQVTMMFWYRQQPGQSLTLIATANQGSEATYESGFVIDKFPISRPNLTFSTLTVSNMSPEDSSIYLCSVVPTGITEAFFGQGTRLTVV.

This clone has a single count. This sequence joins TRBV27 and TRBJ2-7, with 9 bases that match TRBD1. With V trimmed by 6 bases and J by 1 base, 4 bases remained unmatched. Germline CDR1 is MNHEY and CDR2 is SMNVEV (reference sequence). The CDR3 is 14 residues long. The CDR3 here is CASRRGTGSYEQYF. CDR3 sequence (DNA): TGTGCCAGCAGACGGGGGACAGGGTCCTACGAGCAGTACTTC.

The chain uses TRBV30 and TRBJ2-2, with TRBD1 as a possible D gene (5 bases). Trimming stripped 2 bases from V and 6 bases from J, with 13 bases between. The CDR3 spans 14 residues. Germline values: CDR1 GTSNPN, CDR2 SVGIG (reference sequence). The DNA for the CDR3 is TGTGCCTGGAGTAGGGGAATAGGGGCCGGGGAGCTGTTTTTT. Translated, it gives CAWSRGIGAGELFF.

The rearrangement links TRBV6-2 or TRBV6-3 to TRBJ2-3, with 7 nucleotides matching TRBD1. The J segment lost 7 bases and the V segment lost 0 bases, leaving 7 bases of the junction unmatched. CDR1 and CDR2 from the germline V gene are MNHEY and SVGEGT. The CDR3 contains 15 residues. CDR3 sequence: CASSYSLTGTYTQYF. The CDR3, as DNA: TGTGCCAGCAGTTACTCACTGACAGGGACCTATACGCAGTATTTT.

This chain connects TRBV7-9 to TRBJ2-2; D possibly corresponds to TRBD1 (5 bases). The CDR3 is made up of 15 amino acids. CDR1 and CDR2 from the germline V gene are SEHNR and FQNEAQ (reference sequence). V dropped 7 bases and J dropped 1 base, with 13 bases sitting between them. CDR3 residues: CASTSRTQNTGELFF. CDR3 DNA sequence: TGTGCCAGCACCTCCAGGACACAGAACACCGGGGAGCTGTTTTTT.

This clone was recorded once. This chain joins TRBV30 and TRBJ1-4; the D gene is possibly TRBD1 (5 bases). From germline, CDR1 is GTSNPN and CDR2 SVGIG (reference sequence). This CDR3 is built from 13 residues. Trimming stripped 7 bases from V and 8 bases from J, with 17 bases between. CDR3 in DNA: TGTGCCTTCTCGGCCGCCGAGGGGGAAAAACTGTTTTTT. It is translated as CAFSAAEGEKLFF.

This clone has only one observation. The CDR3 reads CASSQGQGVDEQYF. CDR3 coding DNA: TGTGCCAGCAGCCAGGGACAGGGAGTCGACGAGCAGTACTTC. The chain employs TRBV3-1 (or the pseudogene TRBV3-2) and TRBJ2-7, with 9 bases that match TRBD1. The ends lost 3 bases at V and 5 bases at J; junction bases unmatched: 5. CDR3 size: 14 residues. From germline, CDR1 is LGHDT and CDR2 YNNKEL (reference sequence).

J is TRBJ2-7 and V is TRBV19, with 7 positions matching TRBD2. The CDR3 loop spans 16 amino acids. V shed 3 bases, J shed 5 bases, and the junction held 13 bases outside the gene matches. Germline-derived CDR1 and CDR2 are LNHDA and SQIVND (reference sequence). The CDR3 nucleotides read TGTGCCAGTAGTATGCGGGCGGGAGAAGGAGGGGACGAGCAGTACTTC. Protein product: CASSMRAGEGGDEQYF. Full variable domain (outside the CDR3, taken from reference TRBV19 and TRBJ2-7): DGGITQSPKYLFRKEGQNVTLSCEQNLNHDAMYWYRQDPGQGLRLIYYSQIVNDFQKGDIAEGYSVSREKKESFPLTVTSAQKNPTAFYLCASSMRAGEGGDEQYFGPGTRLTVT.

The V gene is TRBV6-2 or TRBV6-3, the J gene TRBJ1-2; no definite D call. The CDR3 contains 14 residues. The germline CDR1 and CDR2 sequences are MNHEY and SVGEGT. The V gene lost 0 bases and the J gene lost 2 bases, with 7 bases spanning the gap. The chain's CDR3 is CASSYSWQNYGYTF. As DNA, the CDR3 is TGTGCCAGCAGTTACTCATGGCAGAACTATGGCTACACCTTC.

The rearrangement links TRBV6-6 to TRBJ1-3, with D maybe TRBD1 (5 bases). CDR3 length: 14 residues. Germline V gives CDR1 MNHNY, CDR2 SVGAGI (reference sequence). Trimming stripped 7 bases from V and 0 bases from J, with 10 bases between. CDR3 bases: TGTGCCAGCACGGGGGTTCTCTCTGGAAACACCATATATTTT. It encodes CASTGVLSGNTIYF.

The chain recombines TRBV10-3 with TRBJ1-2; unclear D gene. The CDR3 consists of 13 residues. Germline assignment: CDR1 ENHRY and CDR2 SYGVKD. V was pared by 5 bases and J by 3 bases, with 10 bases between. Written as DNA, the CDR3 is TGTGCCATCAGTAGGAGGGTGGACTATGGCTACACCTTC. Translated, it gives CAISRRVDYGYTF.

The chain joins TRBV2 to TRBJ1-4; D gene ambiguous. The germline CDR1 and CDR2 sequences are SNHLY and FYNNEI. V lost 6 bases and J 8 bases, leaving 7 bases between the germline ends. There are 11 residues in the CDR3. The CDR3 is CASSLGEKLFF. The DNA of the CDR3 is TGTGCCAGCAGCCTGGGCGAAAAACTGTTTTTT.

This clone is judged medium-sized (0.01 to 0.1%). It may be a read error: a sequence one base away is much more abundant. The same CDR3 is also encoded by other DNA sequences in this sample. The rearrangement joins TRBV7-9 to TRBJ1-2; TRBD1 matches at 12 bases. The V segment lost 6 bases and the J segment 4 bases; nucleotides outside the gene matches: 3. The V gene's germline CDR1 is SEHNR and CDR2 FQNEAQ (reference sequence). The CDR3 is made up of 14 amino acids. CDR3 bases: TGTGCCAGCAGTTTGGGACAGGGGGCCTATGGCTACACCTTC. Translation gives CASSLGQGAYGYTF.

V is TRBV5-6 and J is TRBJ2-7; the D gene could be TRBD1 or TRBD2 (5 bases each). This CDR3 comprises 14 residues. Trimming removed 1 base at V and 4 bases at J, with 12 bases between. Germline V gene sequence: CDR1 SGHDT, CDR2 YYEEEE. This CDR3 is CASSLSGKGYEQYF. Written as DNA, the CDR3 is TGTGCCAGCAGCTTGTCGGGGAAGGGGTACGAGCAGTACTTC.

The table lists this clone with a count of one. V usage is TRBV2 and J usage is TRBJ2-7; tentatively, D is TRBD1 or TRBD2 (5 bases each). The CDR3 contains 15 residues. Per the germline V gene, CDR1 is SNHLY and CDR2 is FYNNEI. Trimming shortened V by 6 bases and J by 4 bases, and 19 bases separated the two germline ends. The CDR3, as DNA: TGTGCCAGCAGCGTACCGGGACGGGCTGGATACGAGCAGTACTTC. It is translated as CASSVPGRAGYEQYF.

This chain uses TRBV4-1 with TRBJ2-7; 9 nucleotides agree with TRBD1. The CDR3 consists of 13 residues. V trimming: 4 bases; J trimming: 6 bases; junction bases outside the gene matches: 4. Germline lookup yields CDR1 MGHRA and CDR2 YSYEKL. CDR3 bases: TGCGCCAGCAGCCTTGGACAGGGGCGCGAGCAGTACTTC. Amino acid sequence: CASSLGQGREQYF.

The CDR3 region has the DNA TGTGCCAGCAGTTTGACAGGCGCAAAACTGGCAAATGAAAAACTGTTTTTT. Protein product: CASSLTGAKLANEKLFF. The genes are TRBV27 and TRBJ1-4; D possibly corresponds to TRBD1 (6 bases). Trimming took off 3 bases at V and 5 bases at J, with 19 bases between the two ends. Germline-derived CDR1 and CDR2 are MNHEY and SMNVEV (reference sequence). The CDR3 runs 17 residues.

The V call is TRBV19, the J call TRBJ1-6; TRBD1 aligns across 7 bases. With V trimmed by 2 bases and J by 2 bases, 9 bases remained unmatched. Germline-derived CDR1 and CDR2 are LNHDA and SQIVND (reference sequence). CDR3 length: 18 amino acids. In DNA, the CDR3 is TGTGCCAGTAGTATAAAGATCGGGACAGCCACCTATAATTCACCCCTCCACTTT. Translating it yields CASSIKIGTATYNSPLHF.

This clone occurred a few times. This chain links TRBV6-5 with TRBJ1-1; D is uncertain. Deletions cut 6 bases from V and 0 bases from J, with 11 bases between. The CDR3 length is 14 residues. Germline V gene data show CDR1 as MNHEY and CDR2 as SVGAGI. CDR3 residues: CASRRGTLNTEAFF. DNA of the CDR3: TGTGCCAGCAGGCGCGGCACCTTGAACACTGAAGCTTTCTTT.

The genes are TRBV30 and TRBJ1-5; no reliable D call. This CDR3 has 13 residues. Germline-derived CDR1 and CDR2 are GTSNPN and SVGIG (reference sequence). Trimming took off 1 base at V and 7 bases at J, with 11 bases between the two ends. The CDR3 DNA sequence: TGTGCCTGGAGTGCCGTTAGTCAGCAGCCCCAGCATTTT. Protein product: CAWSAVSQQPQHF.

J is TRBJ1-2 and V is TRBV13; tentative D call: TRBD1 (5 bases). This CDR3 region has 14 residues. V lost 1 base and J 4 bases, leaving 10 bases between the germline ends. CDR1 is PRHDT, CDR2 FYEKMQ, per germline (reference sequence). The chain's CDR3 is CASSLVQGTYGYTF. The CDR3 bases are TGTGCCAGCAGCTTAGTCCAAGGGACCTATGGCTACACCTTC.

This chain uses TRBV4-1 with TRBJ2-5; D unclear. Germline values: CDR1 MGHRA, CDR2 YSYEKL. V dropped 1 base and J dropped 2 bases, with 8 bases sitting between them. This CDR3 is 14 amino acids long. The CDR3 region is CASSQAYSQETQYF. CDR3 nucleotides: TGCGCCAGCAGCCAAGCGTACTCTCAAGAGACCCAGTACTTC.

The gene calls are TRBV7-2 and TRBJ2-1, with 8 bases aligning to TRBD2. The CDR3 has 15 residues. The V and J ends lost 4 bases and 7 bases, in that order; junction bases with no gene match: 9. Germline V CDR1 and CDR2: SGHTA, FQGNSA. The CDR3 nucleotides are TGTGCCAGCAGCTCGGGTCGCGGGGGGAGAAATGAGCAGTTCTTC. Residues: CASSSGRGGRNEQFF.

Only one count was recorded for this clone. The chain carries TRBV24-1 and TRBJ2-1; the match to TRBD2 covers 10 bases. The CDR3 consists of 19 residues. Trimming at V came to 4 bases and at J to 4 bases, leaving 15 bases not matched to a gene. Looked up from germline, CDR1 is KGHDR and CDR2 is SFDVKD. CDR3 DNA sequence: TGTGCCACCAGTGACACCCTAGCGGGAGCCCCGACCAGATACAATGAGCAGTTCTTC. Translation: CATSDTLAGAPTRYNEQFF.